The following is a T cell receptor beta chain sequence with its context. The sample belongs to a study of shared clonotypes between healthy human individuals. Profiled with immunoSEQ multiplex PCR; TCRdb holds only in-frame clones, not every one. The top ten hold more than 0.12% of the sample, which has roughly 2.5 million clones, 90% to 95% seen once. The sequence derives from a man in his late teens or twenties in good health. Sequencing was performed on naive CD4+ T cells sorted from blood. The subset: CD45RA+ positively selected.

CDR3 DNA: TGTGCCAGCTCACCTACGTTAGCGACAGGGAACACCGGGGAGCTGTTTTTT. It yields the protein CASSPTLATGNTGELFF. The chain couples TRBV18 to TRBJ2-2; possibly TRBD1 for D (6 bases). CDR1 is KGHSH, CDR2 LQKENI, per germline. The CDR3 totals 17 residues. V was clipped by 3 bases and J by 1 base, with 15 bases between them.